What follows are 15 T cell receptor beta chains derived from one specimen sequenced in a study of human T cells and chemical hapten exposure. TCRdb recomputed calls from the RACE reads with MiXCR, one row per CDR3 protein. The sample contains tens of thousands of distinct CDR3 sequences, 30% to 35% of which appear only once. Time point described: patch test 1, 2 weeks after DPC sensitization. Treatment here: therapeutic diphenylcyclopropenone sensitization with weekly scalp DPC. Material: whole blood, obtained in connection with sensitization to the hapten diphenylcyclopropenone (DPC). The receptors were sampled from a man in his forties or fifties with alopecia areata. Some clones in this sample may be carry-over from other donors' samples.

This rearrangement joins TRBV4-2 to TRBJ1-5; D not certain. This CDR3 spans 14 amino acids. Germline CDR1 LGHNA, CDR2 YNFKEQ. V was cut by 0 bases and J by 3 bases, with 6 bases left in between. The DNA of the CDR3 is TGTGCCAGCAGCCAAGAGAGGGACAATCAGCCCCAGCATTTT. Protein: CASSQERDNQPQHF.

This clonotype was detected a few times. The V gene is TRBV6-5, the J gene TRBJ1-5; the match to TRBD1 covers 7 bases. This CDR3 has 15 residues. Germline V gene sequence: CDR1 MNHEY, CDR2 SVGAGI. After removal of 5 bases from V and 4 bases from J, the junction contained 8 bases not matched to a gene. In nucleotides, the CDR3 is TGTGCCAGCAGTCTCCTGGCAGGGGGAAATCAGCCCCAGCATTTT. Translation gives CASSLLAGGNQPQHF.

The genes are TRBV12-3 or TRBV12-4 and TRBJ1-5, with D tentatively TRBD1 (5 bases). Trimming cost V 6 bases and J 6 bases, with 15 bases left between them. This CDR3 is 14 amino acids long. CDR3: CASRATAAGQPQHF. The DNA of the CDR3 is TGTGCCAGCAGGGCGACAGCCGCGGGTCAGCCCCAGCATTTT.

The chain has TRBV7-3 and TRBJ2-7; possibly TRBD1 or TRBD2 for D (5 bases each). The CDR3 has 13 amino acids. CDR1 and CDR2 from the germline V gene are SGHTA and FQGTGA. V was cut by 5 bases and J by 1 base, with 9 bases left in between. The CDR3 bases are TGTGCCAGCAGCCCGGGACCGTCCTACGAGCAGTACTTC. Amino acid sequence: CASSPGPSYEQYF. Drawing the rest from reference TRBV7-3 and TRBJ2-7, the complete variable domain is GAGVSQTPSNKVTEKGKYVELRCDPISGHTALYWYRQSLGQGPEFLIYFQGTGAADDSGLPNDRFFAVRPEGSVSTLKIQRTERGDSAVYLCASSPGPSYEQYFGPGTRLTVT.

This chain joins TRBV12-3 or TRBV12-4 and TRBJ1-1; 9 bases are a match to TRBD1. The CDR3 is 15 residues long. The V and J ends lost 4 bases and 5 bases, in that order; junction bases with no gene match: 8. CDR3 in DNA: TGTGCCAGCAGTTCCTGGACAGGGGAGGGAACTGAAGCTTTCTTT. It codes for CASSSWTGEGTEAFF.

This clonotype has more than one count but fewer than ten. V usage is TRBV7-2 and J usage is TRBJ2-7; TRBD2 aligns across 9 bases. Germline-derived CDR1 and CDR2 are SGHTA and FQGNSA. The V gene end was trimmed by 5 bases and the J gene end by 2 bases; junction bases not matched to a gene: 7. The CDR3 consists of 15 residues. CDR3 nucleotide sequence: TGTGCCAGCAGCCCTAGCGCTAGCGGGACCTACGAGCAGTACTTC. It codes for CASSPSASGTYEQYF.

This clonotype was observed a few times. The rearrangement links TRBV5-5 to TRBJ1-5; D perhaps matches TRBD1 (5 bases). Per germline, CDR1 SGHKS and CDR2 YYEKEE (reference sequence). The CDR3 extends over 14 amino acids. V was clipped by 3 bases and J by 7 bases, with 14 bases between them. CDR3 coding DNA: TGTGCCAGCAGCTACTCGGCGGGGCCCCAGCCCCAGCATTTT. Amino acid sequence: CASSYSAGPQPQHF.

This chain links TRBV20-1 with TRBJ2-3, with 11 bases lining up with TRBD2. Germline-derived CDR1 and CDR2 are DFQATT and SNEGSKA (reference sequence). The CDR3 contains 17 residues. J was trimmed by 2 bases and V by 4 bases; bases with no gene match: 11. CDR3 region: CSANPLAGGPSTDTQYF. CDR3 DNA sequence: TGCAGTGCTAACCCCCTAGCGGGAGGCCCCTCCACAGATACGCAGTATTTT.

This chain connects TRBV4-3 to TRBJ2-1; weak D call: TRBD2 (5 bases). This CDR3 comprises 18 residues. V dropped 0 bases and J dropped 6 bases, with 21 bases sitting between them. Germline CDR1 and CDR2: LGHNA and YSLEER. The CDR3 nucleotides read TGCGCCAGCAGCCAAGAACCCCCGGGGTCCAAGTCCCTCAATGAGCAGTTCTTC. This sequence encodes CASSQEPPGSKSLNEQFF.

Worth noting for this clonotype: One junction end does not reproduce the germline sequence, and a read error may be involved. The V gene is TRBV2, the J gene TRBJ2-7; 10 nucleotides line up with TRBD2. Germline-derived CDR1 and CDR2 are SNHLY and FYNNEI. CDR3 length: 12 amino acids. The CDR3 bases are TGTGCCAGCAGAAACATCCTAGCGGGAGACGCCTTC. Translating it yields CASRNILAGDAF.

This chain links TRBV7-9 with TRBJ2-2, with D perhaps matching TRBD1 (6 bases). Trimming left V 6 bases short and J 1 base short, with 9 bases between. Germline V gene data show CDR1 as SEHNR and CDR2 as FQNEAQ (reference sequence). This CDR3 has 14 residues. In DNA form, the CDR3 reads TGTGCCAGCAGAAAGGGGGAGAACACCGGGGAGCTGTTTTTT. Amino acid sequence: CASRKGENTGELFF.

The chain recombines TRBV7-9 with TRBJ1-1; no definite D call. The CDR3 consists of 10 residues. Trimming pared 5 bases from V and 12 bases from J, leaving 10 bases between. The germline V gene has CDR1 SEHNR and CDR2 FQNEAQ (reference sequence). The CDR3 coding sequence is TGTGCCAGCAGCGGTCGTGGAACTTTCTTT. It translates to CASSGRGTFF. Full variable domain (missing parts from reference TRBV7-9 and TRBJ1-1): DTGVSQNPRHKITKRGQNVTFRCDPISEHNRLYWYRQTLGQGPEFLTYFQNEAQLEKSRLLSDRFSAERPKGSFSTLEIQRTEQGDSAMYLCASSGRGTFFGQGTRLTVV.

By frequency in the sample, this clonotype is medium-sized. CDR3 in amino acids: CASSPGTDHTDTQYF. Here the CDR3 DNA reads TGTGCCAGCAGCCCGGGGACGGACCACACAGATACGCAGTATTTT. This chain links TRBV28 with TRBJ2-3; D possibly uses TRBD1 or TRBD2 (5 bases each). Trimming cost V 6 bases and J 2 bases, with 15 bases left between them. Germline assignment: CDR1 MDHEN and CDR2 SYDVKM. CDR3 length equals 15 residues.

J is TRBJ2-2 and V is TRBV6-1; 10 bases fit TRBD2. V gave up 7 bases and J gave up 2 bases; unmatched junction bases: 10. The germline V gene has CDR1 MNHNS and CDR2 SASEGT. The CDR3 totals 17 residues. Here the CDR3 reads CASKGASGSINTGELFF. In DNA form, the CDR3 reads TGTGCCAGCAAGGGTGCTAGCGGGAGTATAAACACCGGGGAGCTGTTTTTT.

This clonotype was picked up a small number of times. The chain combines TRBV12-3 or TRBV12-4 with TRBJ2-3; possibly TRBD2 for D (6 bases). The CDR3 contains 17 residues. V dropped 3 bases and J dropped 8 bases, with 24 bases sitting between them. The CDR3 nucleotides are TGTGCCAGCAGTTTGGGTTTGCCTAGCGCCCCGAGGGGTACGCAGTATTTT. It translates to CASSLGLPSAPRGTQYF.